This T cell receptor (beta chain) originates from a study of blood T cell repertoires in COVID-19. Study context: Whether acute or convalescent, the COVID-19 samples came from the United States, Italy and Spain. From T cells, B-cell-depleted T cells, or PBMCs came the material, which was cDNA or gDNA.

Germline values: CDR1 SEHNR, CDR2 FQNEAQ (reference sequence). The CDR3 totals 14 residues. Trimming removed 1 base at V and 6 bases at J, with 12 bases between. The table lists this clone with a count of one. How the authors handled the data: Counts of nucleated cells, estimated from reference gene primer amplification, were obtained. Sequencing was performed with immunoSEQ multiplex PCR; in TCRdb, only in-frame clones are kept and a portion is missing. The V and J calls and the clone size are those of that table, but D and trimming were determined from the DNA. Of more than 200,000 clones in the sample, roughly 84% were seen once.

The TCR comes from a woman between 40 and 55 years old with active or convalescent COVID-19. Sequencing input: peripheral blood. V usage is TRBV7-9 and J usage is TRBJ1-2; TRBD1 might be the D (6 bases). The CDR3 region is CASSLGGQGNGYTF. CDR3 coding DNA: TGTGCCAGCAGCTTAGGCGGGCAGGGGAATGGCTACACCTTC.